A single sample is the source of the 29 T cell receptor beta chains below, sequenced in a study of Ad26.COV2.S vaccination and SARS-CoV-2 variants. Regarding treatment: some 20 received Ad26.COV2.S at low or high dose, single or two shots; roughly 5 received placebo; per-sample allocation not given. Sampling happened 63 days after the first vaccine or placebo injection. Sequenced by immunoSEQ multiplex PCR; TCRdb stores in-frame clones only, minus some. The repertoire includes approximately 400,000 clones, 70% to 90% of them detected once, and 3.3% sits in the top ten. Source: peripheral blood, taken in a trial of Ad26.COV2.S vaccine versus placebo. Source of these receptors: a person between 18 and 65 years old who received the Ad26.COV2.S COVID-19 vaccine or a placebo.

The CDR3 DNA follows: TGTGCCAGCTCACCTGCAGGGGCCGATCAGCCCCAGCATTTT. Encoded protein: CASSPAGADQPQHF. J is TRBJ1-5 and V is TRBV18, with D possibly being TRBD1 (6 bases). The germline V gene encodes CDR1 KGHSH and CDR2 LQKENI. This CDR3 is 14 amino acids long. Trimming shortened V by 3 bases and J by 5 bases, and 11 bases separated the two germline ends.

Only one count was recorded for this clone. This chain connects TRBV27 to TRBJ2-7; 8 bases line up with TRBD2. CDR3 length: 13 residues. CDR1 MNHEY and CDR2 SMNVEV come from the germline V gene (reference sequence). The V gene end was trimmed by 6 bases and the J gene end by 4 bases; junction bases not matched to a gene: 5. The CDR3 DNA is TGTGCCAGCAGGTTAGCGGGGCCTTACGAGCAGTACTTC. Encoded protein: CASRLAGPYEQYF.

CDR3 amino acids: CASSFRPGTQILFF. CDR3 bases: TGTGCCAGCAGTTTTCGCCCCGGGACTCAGATTCTGTTCTTC. The chain uses TRBV28 and TRBJ2-1; a weak D match, TRBD2 (6 bases). The V end was cut by 3 bases, the J end by 15 bases, with 21 bases between. The CDR3 sequence is 14 residues long. The germline V gene encodes CDR1 MDHEN and CDR2 SYDVKM.

The chain has TRBV6-5 and TRBJ2-7; TRBD1 matches at 7 bases. Germline CDR1 reads MNHEY; CDR2 reads SVGAGI. Trimming took 4 bases from V and 2 from J; bases not matched to a gene: 8. This CDR3 spans 15 amino acids. CDR3 nucleotides: TGTGCCAGCAGTTCCCGGACAGGTGGACCCTACGAGCAGTACTTC. Protein product: CASSSRTGGPYEQYF.

The sample holds many counts of this clone. V is TRBV2 and J is TRBJ2-1, with a possible D match to TRBD2 (6 bases). CDR1 and CDR2 from the germline V gene are SNHLY and FYNNEI. Trimming removed 9 bases from V and 4 bases from J, with 16 bases in between. The CDR3 contains 14 residues. CDR3 DNA sequence: TGTGCCAGGCGTTCTGGCGGGGAATACAATGAGCAGTTCTTC. It is translated as CARRSGGEYNEQFF.

This clone was counted a few times. J is TRBJ2-2 and V is TRBV5-1, with 10 bases aligning to TRBD2. V trimming: 2 bases; J trimming: 3 bases; junction bases outside the gene matches: 1. The CDR3 runs to 15 residues. Germline V gene lookup returns CDR1 SGHRS and CDR2 YFSETQ. CDR3 region: CASSFTSGDTGELFF. CDR3 bases: TGCGCCAGCAGCTTTACTAGCGGGGACACCGGGGAGCTGTTTTTT.

The chain links TRBV7-9 to TRBJ2-7; the match to TRBD1 covers 9 bases. The V gene end was trimmed by 2 bases and the J gene end by 5 bases; junction bases not matched to a gene: 7. The CDR3 contains 15 residues. Per the germline V gene, CDR1 is SEHNR and CDR2 is FQNEAQ (reference sequence). The CDR3 DNA is TGTGCCAGCAGCTTATCCTTAAGACAGGGGGACGAGCAGTACTTC. Translation gives CASSLSLRQGDEQYF. Using reference TRBV7-9 and TRBJ2-7 for the parts outside the CDR3, the full variable domain is DTGVSQNPRHKITKRGQNVTFRCDPISEHNRLYWYRQTLGQGPEFLTYFQNEAQLEKSRLLSDRFSAERPKGSFSTLEIQRTEQGDSAMYLCASSLSLRQGDEQYFGPGTRLTVT.

The J gene is TRBJ1-2, the V gene TRBV3-1 (or the pseudogene TRBV3-2); D possibly corresponds to TRBD1 (5 bases). Trimming removed 4 bases at V and 1 base at J, with 16 bases between. The CDR3 loop spans 16 amino acids. The germline V gene encodes CDR1 LGHDT and CDR2 YNNKEL (reference sequence). CDR3 residues: CASSLQRGTFNYGYTF. DNA for the CDR3: TGTGCCAGCAGCCTACAGCGGGGCACTTTTAACTATGGCTACACCTTC.

The gene calls are TRBV23-1 and TRBJ1-6; unclear D gene. TRBV23-1 is classed as an ORF, of uncertain function. V was shortened by 8 bases and J by 9 bases, with 26 bases between the two germline ends. CDR3 length equals 17 residues. In DNA, the CDR3 is TGCGCCAGCCTACAATGCGAAACTTCCCTACTTGCTTCACCCCTCCACTTT. Translated: CASLQCETSLLASPLHF.

The V and J genes are TRBV7-2 and TRBJ2-1; TRBD1 matches 8 bases. CDR1 is SGHTA and CDR2 is FQGNSA in the germline V gene. The CDR3 is made up of 13 amino acids. Trimming cost V 3 bases and J 9 bases; bases outside gene matches: 4. CDR3 amino acids: CASSFGQGFEQFF. The DNA of the CDR3 is TGTGCCAGCAGCTTTGGACAGGGTTTTGAGCAGTTCTTC.

The genes are TRBV12-5 and TRBJ1-4; 7 bases align to TRBD1. The CDR3 has 14 amino acids. Germline CDR1 is LGHNT and CDR2 is FRNRAP. V shed 8 bases, J shed 7 bases, and the junction held 10 bases outside the gene matches. This chain's CDR3 is CASQPGTVGEKLFF. The CDR3 DNA follows: TGTGCTAGTCAGCCCGGGACAGTGGGTGAAAAACTGTTTTTT.

This clone was seen more than once but under ten times. This chain uses TRBV27 with TRBJ2-1; 10 nucleotides match TRBD2. Germline values: CDR1 MNHEY, CDR2 SMNVEV (reference sequence). Trimming removed 5 bases from V and 4 bases from J; junction bases left unmatched: 8. The CDR3 runs to 16 residues. The CDR3 DNA reads as TGTGCCAGCAGTAGGTCGACTAGCGGGTCTTACAATGAGCAGTTCTTC. Translating it yields CASSRSTSGSYNEQFF.

The chain couples TRBV5-4 to TRBJ1-4; maybe TRBD1 (6 bases). This CDR3 has 14 residues. The V end lost 4 bases, the J end lost 6 bases, and 13 bases lay between the germline ends. Germline-derived CDR1 and CDR2 are SGHNT and YYREEE (reference sequence). This CDR3 is CASSGGGGDEKLFF. CDR3 in DNA: TGTGCCAGCAGCGGGGGCGGGGGTGATGAAAAACTGTTTTTT.

This clone has ten or more counts. The J gene is TRBJ2-3, the V gene TRBV11-2, with TRBD2 as a possible D gene (6 bases). The V end was cut by 5 bases, the J end by 2 bases, with 20 bases between. Per the germline V gene, CDR1 is SGHAT and CDR2 is FQNNGV. The CDR3 length is 17 residues. The CDR3 sequence: CASSPSLAEYDTDTQYF. The DNA of the CDR3 is TGTGCCAGCAGCCCCTCATTAGCGGAGTATGACACAGATACGCAGTATTTT.

The genes are TRBV13 and TRBJ2-1; D possibly corresponds to TRBD2 (6 bases). There are 17 residues in the CDR3. Germline assignment: CDR1 PRHDT and CDR2 FYEKMQ (reference sequence). Trimming shortened V by 4 bases and J by 4 bases, and 20 bases separated the two germline ends. This chain's CDR3 is CASSSAVVWGDYNEQFF. In nucleotides, the CDR3 is TGTGCCAGCAGCTCCGCGGTCGTCTGGGGGGATTACAATGAGCAGTTCTTC.

This sequence joins TRBV14 and TRBJ2-4; D is possibly TRBD2 (5 bases). From germline, CDR1 is SGHDN and CDR2 FVKESK. This CDR3 has 16 amino acids. V lost 0 bases, J lost 7 bases, and 16 bases lay in between. CDR3 sequence reads: CASSQDQTISGNIQYF. The CDR3 DNA reads as TGTGCCAGCAGCCAAGATCAAACCATTTCGGGGAACATTCAGTACTTC.

This rearrangement joins TRBV6-6 to TRBJ2-7, with TRBD2 matching over 8 bases. J gave up 0 bases and V 6 bases, and 4 bases lay outside the gene matches. This CDR3 comprises 14 residues. CDR1 and CDR2 (germline): MNHNY, SVGAGI (reference sequence). The CDR3 sequence: CASSQRGISYEQYF. The CDR3 DNA is TGTGCCAGCAGCCAGCGGGGGATCTCCTACGAGCAGTACTTC.

The V call is TRBV6-5, the J call TRBJ1-2; TRBD1 is a possible D gene (6 bases). The CDR3 covers 16 residues. Looked up from germline, CDR1 is MNHEY and CDR2 is SVGAGI. The V gene lost 0 bases and the J gene lost 4 bases, with 15 bases spanning the gap. The CDR3 DNA reads as TGTGCCAGCAGTTACTCGACAGGCCATCTTTCCTATGGCTACACCTTC. Translating gives CASSYSTGHLSYGYTF.

The table lists this clone with a few counts. The chain uses TRBV6-5 and TRBJ2-7; 9 bases fit TRBD1. The CDR3 is 14 amino acids. V trimming: 6 bases; J trimming: 3 bases; junction bases outside the gene matches: 6. The germline V gene has CDR1 MNHEY and CDR2 SVGAGI. The CDR3 sequence is CASRLGQGGYEQYF. CDR3 nucleotide sequence: TGTGCCAGCAGGCTGGGACAGGGTGGCTACGAGCAGTACTTC.

This rearrangement joins TRBV29-1 to TRBJ2-7; D unclear. The V gene lost 4 bases and the J gene lost 2 bases, with 12 bases spanning the gap. Germline V lookup: CDR1 SQVTM, CDR2 ANQGSEA. CDR3 length: 13 residues. The CDR3 sequence is CSVGEPTAYEQYF. In DNA, the CDR3 is TGCAGCGTTGGAGAGCCGACGGCCTACGAGCAGTACTTC.

This clone has just a few counts. The chain has TRBV2 and TRBJ2-7; the D gene is possibly TRBD1 (6 bases). V was clipped by 4 bases and J by 6 bases, with 13 bases between them. The CDR3 is 13 residues long. CDR1 SNHLY and CDR2 FYNNEI come from the germline V gene. The CDR3 nucleotides are TGTGCCAGCAGTGCATCCGGACAGTCCGAGCAGTACTTC. Protein product: CASSASGQSEQYF.

The chain combines TRBV7-8 with TRBJ2-5, with TRBD2 identical over 9 bases. Per germline, CDR1 SGHVS and CDR2 FQNEAQ. V trimming: 4 bases; J trimming: 5 bases; junction bases outside the gene matches: 11. There are 16 residues in the CDR3. This CDR3 is CASSYSRSGSFETQYF. In DNA, the CDR3 is TGTGCCAGCAGCTATAGTCGTAGCGGGAGTTTTGAGACCCAGTACTTC.

The chain joins TRBV5-8 to TRBJ2-4; no clear D. Per germline, CDR1 SGHTS and CDR2 YDEGEE. The germline V and J ends were trimmed by 4 bases and 5 bases, with 7 bases remaining between them. The CDR3 spans 12 residues. CDR3 bases: TGTGCCAGCAGCCAAACTCAAAACATTCAGTACTTC. Amino acid sequence: CASSQTQNIQYF.

V and J are TRBV18 and TRBJ2-7; TRBD2 agrees at 13 bases. This CDR3 contains 15 residues. Germline CDR1 KGHSH, CDR2 LQKENI. The V segment lost 6 bases and the J segment 4 bases; nucleotides outside the gene matches: 6. The DNA for the CDR3 is TGTGCCAGCTCCGATGGGACTAGCGGGATTTACGAGCAGTACTTC. As protein: CASSDGTSGIYEQYF.

The gene calls are TRBV15 and TRBJ1-2; no firm D call. The CDR3 length is 13 residues. Germline V gene sequence: CDR1 LNHNV, CDR2 YYDKDF (reference sequence). The V end was cut by 4 bases, the J end by 0 bases, with 6 bases between. CDR3: CATSKRTNYGYTF. The CDR3 nucleotides read TGTGCCACCAGCAAGCGGACTAACTATGGCTACACCTTC.

This clone is a singleton in its sample. The chain carries TRBV6-6 and TRBJ2-5, with 9 bases fitting TRBD1. Germline values: CDR1 MNHNY, CDR2 SVGAGI (reference sequence). The CDR3 spans 13 residues. The ends lost 6 bases at V and 5 bases at J; junction bases unmatched: 4. This chain's CDR3 is CASRQGARETQYF. The CDR3 DNA reads as TGTGCCAGCAGACAGGGGGCGCGGGAGACCCAGTACTTC.

This clone was seen many times. This chain links TRBV6-5 with TRBJ1-2; possibly TRBD1 for D (5 bases). CDR1 MNHEY and CDR2 SVGAGI come from the germline V gene. V lost 0 bases, J lost 8 bases, and 10 bases lay in between. This CDR3 has 13 residues. The CDR3 reads CASSYSREGGYTF. CDR3 DNA sequence: TGTGCCAGCAGTTACTCCAGGGAGGGCGGCTACACCTTC.

This clone was observed a single time. The chain recombines TRBV2 with TRBJ2-2; 9 nucleotides agree with TRBD1. The CDR3 contains 15 residues. With V trimmed by 8 bases and J by 2 bases, 6 bases remained unmatched. Germline loops: CDR1 SNHLY, CDR2 FYNNEI. As DNA, the CDR3 is TGTGCCAGCTCCGGACAGGGGCTAAACACCGGGGAGCTGTTTTTT. Translation: CASSGQGLNTGELFF.

The V call is TRBV27, the J call TRBJ1-2; 7 bases agree with TRBD1. Germline CDR1 MNHEY, CDR2 SMNVEV (reference sequence). Trimming cost V 6 bases and J 6 bases; bases outside gene matches: 10. The CDR3 is made up of 14 amino acids. DNA for the CDR3: TGTGCCAGCAGCCCAGGGGGGGGGCTGGATGGCTACACCTTC. The encoded protein is CASSPGGGLDGYTF.